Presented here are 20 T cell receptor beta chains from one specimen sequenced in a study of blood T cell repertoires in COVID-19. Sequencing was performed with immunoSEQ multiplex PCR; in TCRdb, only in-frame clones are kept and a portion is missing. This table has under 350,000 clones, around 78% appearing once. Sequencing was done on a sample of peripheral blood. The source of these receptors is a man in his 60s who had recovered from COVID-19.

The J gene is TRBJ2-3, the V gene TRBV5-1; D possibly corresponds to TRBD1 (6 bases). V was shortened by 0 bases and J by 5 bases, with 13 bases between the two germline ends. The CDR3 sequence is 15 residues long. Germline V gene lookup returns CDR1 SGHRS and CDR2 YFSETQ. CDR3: CASSLVGGPIDTQYF. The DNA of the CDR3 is TGCGCCAGCAGCTTGGTTGGGGGCCCGATAGATACGCAGTATTTT. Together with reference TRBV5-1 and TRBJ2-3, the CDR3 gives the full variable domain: KAGVTQTPRYLIKTRGQQVTLSCSPISGHRSVSWYQQTPGQGLQFLFEYFSETQRNKGNFPGRFSGRQFSNSRSEMNVSTLELGDSALYLCASSLVGGPIDTQYFGPGTRLTVL.

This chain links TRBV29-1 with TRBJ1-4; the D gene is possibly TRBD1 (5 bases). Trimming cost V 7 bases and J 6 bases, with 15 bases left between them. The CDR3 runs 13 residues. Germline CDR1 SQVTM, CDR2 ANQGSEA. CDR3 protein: CSALQDVYEKLFF. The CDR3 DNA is TGCAGCGCACTACAGGACGTATATGAAAAACTGTTTTTT. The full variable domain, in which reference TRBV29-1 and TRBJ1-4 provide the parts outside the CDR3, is SAVISQKPSRDICQRGTSLTIQCQVDSQVTMMFWYRQQPGQSLTLIATANQGSEATYESGFVIDKFPISRPNLTFSTLTVSNMSPEDSSIYLCSALQDVYEKLFFGSGTQLSVL.

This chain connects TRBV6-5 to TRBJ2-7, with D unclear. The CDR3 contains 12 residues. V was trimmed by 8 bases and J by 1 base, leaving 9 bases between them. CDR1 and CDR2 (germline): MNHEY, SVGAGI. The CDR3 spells CASGKQSYEQYF. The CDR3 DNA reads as TGTGCCAGCGGTAAACAATCCTACGAGCAGTACTTC.

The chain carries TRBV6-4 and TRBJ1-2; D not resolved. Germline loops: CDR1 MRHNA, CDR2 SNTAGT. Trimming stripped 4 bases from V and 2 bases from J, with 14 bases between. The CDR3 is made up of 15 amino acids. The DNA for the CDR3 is TGTGCCAGCAGTGGCGGGGAACTAGGGAACTATGGCTACACCTTC. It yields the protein CASSGGELGNYGYTF.

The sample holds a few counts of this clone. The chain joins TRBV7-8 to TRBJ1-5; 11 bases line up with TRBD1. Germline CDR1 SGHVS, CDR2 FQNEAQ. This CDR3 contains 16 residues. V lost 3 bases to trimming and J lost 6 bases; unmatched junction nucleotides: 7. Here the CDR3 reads CASSFLGQGASQPQHF. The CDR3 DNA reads TGTGCCAGCAGCTTCCTAGGACAGGGGGCCAGTCAGCCCCAGCATTTT.

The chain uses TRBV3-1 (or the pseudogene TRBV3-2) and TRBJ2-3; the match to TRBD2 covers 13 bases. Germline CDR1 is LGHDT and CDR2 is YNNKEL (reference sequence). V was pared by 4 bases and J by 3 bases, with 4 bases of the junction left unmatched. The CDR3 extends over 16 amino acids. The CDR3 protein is CASSLGLAGVTDTQYF. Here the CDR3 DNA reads TGTGCCAGCAGCCTCGGACTAGCGGGAGTTACAGATACGCAGTATTTT.

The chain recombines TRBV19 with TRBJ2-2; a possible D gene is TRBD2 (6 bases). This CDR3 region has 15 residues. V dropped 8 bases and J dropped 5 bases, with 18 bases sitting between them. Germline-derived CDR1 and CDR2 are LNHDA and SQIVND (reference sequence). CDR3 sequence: CASRVWGVGTGELFF. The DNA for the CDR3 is TGTGCCAGTCGCGTTTGGGGGGTCGGAACCGGGGAGCTGTTTTTT.

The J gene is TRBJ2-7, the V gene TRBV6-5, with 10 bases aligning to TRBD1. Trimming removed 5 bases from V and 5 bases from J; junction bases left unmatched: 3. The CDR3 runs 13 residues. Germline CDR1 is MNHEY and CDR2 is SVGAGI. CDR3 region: CASSRGQGDEQYF. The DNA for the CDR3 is TGTGCCAGCAGTAGAGGACAGGGGGACGAGCAGTACTTC.

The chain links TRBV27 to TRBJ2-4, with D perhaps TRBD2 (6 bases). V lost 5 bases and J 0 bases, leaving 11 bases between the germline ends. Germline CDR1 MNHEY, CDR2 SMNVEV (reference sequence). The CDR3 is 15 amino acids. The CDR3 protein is CASSPPGLAKNIQYF. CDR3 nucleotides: TGTGCCAGCAGTCCTCCGGGACTAGCCAAAAACATTCAGTACTTC.

The DNA for the CDR3 is TGCGCCAGCAGCTTGTTAGGACAGGGTTACGAGCAGTACTTC. This sequence encodes CASSLLGQGYEQYF. The chain employs TRBV5-1 and TRBJ2-7; TRBD1 matches at 8 bases. This CDR3 has 14 residues. Germline V gene data show CDR1 as SGHRS and CDR2 as YFSETQ. Germline trimming cut 1 base from V and 4 bases from J; bases unmatched to any gene: 4.

In DNA, the CDR3 is TGTGCCAGCAGCCGCAGGACTGTGGGAATGGATACGCAGTATTTT. This sequence encodes CASSRRTVGMDTQYF. V gene TRBV7-2 combines with J gene TRBJ2-3; tentative D call: TRBD2 (5 bases). The ends were cut back, 5 bases at V and 6 bases at J, with 18 bases in the middle. This CDR3 has 15 amino acids. The germline V gene encodes CDR1 SGHTA and CDR2 FQGNSA.

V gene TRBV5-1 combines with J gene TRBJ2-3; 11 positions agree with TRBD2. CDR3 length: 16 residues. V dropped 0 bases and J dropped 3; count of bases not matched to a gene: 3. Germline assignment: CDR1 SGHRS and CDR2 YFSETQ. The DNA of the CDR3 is TGCGCCAGCAGCTTGGGGTCTAGCGGGGGGACAGATACGCAGTATTTT. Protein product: CASSLGSSGGTDTQYF.

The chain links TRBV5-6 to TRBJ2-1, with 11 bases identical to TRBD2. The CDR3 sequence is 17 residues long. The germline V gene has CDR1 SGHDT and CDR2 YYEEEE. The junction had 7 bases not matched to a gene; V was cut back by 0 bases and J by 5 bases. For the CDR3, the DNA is TGTGCCAGCAGCTTGGTCCGACTAGCGGGGCAGAACAATGAGCAGTTCTTC. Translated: CASSLVRLAGQNNEQFF.

The CDR3 DNA reads as TGTGCCAGCAGCCGGACAGGGGGGCTGGGCTACACCTTC. It encodes CASSRTGGLGYTF. The V gene is TRBV6-6, the J gene TRBJ1-2; the match to TRBD1 covers 10 bases. The CDR3 runs 13 residues. The V segment lost 6 bases and the J segment 8 bases; nucleotides outside the gene matches: 6. Germline CDR1 is MNHNY and CDR2 is SVGAGI (reference sequence).

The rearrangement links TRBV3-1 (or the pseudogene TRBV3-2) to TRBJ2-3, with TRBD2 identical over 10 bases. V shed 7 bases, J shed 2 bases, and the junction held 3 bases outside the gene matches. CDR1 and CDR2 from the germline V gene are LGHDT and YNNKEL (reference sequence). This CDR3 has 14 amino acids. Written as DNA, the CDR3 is TGTGCCAGCAATAGCGGGGGGATCACAGATACGCAGTATTTT. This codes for CASNSGGITDTQYF.

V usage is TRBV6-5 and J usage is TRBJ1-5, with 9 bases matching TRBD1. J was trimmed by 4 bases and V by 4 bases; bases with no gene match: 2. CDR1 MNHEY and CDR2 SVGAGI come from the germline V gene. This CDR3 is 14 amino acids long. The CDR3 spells CASSSGTGNQPQHF. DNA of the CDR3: TGTGCCAGCAGTTCCGGGACAGGGAATCAGCCCCAGCATTTT.

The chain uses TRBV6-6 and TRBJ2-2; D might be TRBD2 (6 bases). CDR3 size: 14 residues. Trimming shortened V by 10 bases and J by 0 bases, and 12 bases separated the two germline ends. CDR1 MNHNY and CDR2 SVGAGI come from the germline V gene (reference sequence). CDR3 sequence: CATRENPNTGELFF. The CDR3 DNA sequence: TGTGCCACCCGGGAGAACCCGAACACCGGGGAGCTGTTTTTT.

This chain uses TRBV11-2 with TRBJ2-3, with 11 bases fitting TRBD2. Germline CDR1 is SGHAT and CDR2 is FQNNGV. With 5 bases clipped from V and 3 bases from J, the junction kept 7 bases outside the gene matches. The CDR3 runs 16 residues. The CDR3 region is CASSPGTSGGTDTQYF. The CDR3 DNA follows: TGTGCCAGCAGCCCCGGAACTAGCGGGGGTACAGATACGCAGTATTTT.

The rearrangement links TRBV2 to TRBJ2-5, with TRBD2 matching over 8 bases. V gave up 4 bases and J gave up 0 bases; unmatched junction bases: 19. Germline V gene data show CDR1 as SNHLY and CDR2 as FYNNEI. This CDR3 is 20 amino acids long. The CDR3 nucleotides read TGTGCCAGCAGTGGTTCTAGCGGTCCCACTAGCGGATCGTACCAAGAGACCCAGTACTTC. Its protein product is CASSGSSGPTSGSYQETQYF. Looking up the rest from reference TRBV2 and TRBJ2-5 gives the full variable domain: EPEVTQTPSHQVTQMGQEVILRCVPISNHLYFYWYRQILGQKVEFLVSFYNNEISEKSEIFDDQFSVERPDGSNFTLKIRSTKLEDSAMYFCASSGSSGPTSGSYQETQYFGPGTRLLVL.

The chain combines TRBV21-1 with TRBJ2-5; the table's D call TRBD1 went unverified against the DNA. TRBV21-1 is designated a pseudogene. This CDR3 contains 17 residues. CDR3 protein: CASSPRLQRQDGKTQYF. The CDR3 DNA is TGTGCCAGCAGCCCCCGATTACAGAGACAGGATGGTAAGACCCAGTACTTC.